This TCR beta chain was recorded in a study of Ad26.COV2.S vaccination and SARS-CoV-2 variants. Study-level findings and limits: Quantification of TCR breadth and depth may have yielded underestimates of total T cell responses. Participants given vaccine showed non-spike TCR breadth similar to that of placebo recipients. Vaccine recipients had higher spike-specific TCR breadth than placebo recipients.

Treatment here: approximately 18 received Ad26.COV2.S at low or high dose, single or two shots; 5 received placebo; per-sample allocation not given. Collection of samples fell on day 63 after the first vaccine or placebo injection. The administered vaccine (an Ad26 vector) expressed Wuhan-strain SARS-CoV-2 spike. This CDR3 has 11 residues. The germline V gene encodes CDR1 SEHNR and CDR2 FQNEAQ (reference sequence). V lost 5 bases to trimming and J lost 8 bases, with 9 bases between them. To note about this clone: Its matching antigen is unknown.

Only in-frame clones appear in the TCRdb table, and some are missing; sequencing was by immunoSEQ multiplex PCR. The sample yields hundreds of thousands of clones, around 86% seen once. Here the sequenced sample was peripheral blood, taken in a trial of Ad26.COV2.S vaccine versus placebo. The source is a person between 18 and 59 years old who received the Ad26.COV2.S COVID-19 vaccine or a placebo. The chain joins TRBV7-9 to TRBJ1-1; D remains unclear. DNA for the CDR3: TGTGCCAGCAGCCCGAATTTCGAAGCTTTCTTT. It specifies CASSPNFEAFF.